This passage covers 2 T cell receptor beta chains from one sample sequenced in a study of CD8+ T cells in alopecia areata. Reverse transcribed after extraction, RNA yielded cDNA as the sequencing template. Repertoires were generated with immunoSEQ multiplex PCR, while TCRdb's copy carries only in-frame clones and drops some. The sample has roughly 200,000 clones, 50% to 60% seen once. Treatment described: oral pan-JAK inhibitor, 5-10 mg twice daily. The sequencing used CD4+ T cells sorted from blood, collected at week 4, from a patient treated with tofacitinib. The origin of the receptors is a human donor with alopecia areata.

Here the CDR3 DNA reads TGTGCCAGCAGTTTTAGAGGGGGCGTTGCGTACGAGCAGTACTTC. It codes for CASSFRGGVAYEQYF. The J gene is TRBJ2-7, the V gene TRBV28; 7 bases match TRBD1. The CDR3 consists of 15 residues. Germline assignment: CDR1 MDHEN and CDR2 SYDVKM. V lost 3 bases, J lost 4 bases, and 9 bases stayed unmatched.

This clone was counted between two and nine times. This chain joins TRBV5-6 and TRBJ1-1, with D unresolved. V was cut by 3 bases and J by 1 base, with 16 bases left in between. CDR3 length: 16 residues. Germline-derived CDR1 and CDR2 are SGHDT and YYEEEE. CDR3 sequence (DNA): TGTGCCAGCAGCTCCGGCTCGGGCCGCCAGAACACTGAAGCTTTCTTT. Its protein product is CASSSGSGRQNTEAFF.